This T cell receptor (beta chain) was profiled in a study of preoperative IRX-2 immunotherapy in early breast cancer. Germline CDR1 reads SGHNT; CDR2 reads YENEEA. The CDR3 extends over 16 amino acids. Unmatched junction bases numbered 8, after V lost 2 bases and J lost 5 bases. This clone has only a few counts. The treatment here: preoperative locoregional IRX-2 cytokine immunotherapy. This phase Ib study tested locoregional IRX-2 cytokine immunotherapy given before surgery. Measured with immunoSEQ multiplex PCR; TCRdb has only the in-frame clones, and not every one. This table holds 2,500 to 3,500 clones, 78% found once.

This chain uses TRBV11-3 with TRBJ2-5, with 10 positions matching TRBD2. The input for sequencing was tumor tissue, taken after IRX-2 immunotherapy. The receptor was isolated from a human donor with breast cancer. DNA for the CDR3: TGTGCCAGCAGCTTAACCCCAGCGGGGGGGCGGGAGACCCAGTACTTC. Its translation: CASSLTPAGGRETQYF.